This T cell receptor (beta chain) is from a study of T cell repertoires in cytomegalovirus infection. Across the study: The authors used CMV epitopes that were HLA-C-restricted (recently identified) and HLA-B-restricted (well studied). Shared public TCR beta signatures pointed to both CMV infection and a matching HLA type. Study-level findings and limits: Totalled public TCR beta family frequency picked out people who carried CMV plus the relevant HLA. The ex vivo response was dominated by HLA-C-restricted CMV-specific TCR beta clonotypes.

Using its own MiXCR run on the reads, TCRdb lists one record per CDR3 protein. The sample holds about 110,000 distinct CDR3 sequences, around 30% seen once. A note on this clonotype: The antigen is not known.

The V and J ends lost 0 bases and 6 bases respectively, with 12 bases between them. There are 15 residues in the CDR3. Germline CDR1 and CDR2: LNHDA and SQIVND (reference sequence). This receptor was taken from a human donor in good health (CMV status not recorded). Some clones in this sample may be carry-over from other donors' samples. This sequence joins TRBV19 and TRBJ2-1; no reliable D call. Sequenced material: CD8+ T cells from cultured PBMCs, taken from culture after CMV antigen stimulation. The CDR3 DNA is TGTGCCAGTAGTATAGATTCGCCAGTAGGCAATGAGCAGTTCTTC. Translating gives CASSIDSPVGNEQFF.